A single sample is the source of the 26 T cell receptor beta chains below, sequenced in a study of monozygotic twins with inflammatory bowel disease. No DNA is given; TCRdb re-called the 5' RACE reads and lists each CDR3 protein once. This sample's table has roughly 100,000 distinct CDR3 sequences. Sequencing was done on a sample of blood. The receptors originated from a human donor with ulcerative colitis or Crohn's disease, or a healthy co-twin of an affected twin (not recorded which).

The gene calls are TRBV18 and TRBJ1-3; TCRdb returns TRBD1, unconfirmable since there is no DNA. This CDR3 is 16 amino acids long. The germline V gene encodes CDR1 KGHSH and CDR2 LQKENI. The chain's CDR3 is CASSPVRDTAGNTIYF.

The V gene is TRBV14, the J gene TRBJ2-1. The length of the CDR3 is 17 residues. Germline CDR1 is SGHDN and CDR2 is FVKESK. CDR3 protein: CASSKRDKTNTYNEQFF.

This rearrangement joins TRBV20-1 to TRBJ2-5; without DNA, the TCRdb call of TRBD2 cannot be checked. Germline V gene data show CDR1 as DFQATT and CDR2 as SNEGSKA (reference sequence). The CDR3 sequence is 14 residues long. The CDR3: CSARDPAGVVTQYF.

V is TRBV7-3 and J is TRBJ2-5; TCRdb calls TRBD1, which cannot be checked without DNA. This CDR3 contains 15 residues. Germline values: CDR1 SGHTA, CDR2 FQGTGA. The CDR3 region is CASSLTTGVQETQYF. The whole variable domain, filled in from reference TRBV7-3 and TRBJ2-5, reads GAGVSQTPSNKVTEKGKYVELRCDPISGHTALYWYRQSLGQGPEFLIYFQGTGAADDSGLPNDRFFAVRPEGSVSTLKIQRTERGDSAVYLCASSLTTGVQETQYFGPGTRLLVL.

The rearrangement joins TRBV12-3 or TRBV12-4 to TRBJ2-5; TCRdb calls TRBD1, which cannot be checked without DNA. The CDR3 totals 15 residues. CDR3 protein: CASSSPPGQGDTQYF.

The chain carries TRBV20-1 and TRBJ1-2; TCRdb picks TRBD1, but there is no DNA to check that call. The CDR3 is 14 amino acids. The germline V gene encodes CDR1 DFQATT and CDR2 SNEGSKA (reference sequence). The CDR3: CSARIRGFDYGYTF.

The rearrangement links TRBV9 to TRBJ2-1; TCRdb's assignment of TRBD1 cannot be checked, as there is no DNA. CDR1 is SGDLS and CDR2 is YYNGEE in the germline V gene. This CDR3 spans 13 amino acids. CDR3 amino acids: CASSVEAGYEQFF.

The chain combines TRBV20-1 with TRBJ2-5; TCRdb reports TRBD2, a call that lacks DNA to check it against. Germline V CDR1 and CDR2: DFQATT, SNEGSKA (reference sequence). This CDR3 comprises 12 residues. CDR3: CSATSGQETQYF.

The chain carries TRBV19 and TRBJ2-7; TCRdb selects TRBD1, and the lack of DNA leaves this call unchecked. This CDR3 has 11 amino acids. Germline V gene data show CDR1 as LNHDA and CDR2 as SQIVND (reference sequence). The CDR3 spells CASTGANEQYF.

The CDR3 region is CASSPGQGTNQPQHF. This sequence joins TRBV5-5 and TRBJ1-5; no DNA is available, so the TRBD1 call from TCRdb remains unchecked. The CDR3 spans 15 residues. From germline, CDR1 is SGHKS and CDR2 YYEKEE (reference sequence).

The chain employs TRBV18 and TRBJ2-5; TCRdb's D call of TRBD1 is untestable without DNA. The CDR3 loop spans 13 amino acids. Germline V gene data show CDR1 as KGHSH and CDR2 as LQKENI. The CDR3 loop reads CASSPRQQETQYF. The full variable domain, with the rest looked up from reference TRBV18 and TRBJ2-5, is NAGVMQNPRHLVRRRGQEARLRCSPMKGHSHVYWYRQLPEEGLKFMVYLQKENIIDESGMPKERFSAEFPKEGPSILRIQQVVRGDSAAYFCASSPRQQETQYFGPGTRLLVL.

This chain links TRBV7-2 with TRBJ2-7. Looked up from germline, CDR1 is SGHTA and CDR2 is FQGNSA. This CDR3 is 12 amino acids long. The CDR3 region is CASSLTTNEQYF.

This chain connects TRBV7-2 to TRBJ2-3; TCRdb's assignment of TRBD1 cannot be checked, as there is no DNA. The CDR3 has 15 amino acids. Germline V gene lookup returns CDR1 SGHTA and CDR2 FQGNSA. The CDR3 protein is CASSLRGANTDTQYF.

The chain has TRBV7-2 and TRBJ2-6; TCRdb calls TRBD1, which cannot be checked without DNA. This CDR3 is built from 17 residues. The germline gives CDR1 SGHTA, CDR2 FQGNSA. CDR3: CASSLIYGRGGANVLTF. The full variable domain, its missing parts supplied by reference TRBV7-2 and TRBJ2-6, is GAGVSQSPSNKVTEKGKDVELRCDPISGHTALYWYRQSLGQGLEFLIYFQGNSAPDKSGLPSDRFSAERTGGSVSTLTIQRTQQEDSAVYLCASSLIYGRGGANVLTFGAGSRLTVL.

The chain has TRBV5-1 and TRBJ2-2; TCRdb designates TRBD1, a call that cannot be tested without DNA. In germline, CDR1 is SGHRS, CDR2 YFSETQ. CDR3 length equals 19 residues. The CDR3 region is CASSYRLTDRGARTGELFF.

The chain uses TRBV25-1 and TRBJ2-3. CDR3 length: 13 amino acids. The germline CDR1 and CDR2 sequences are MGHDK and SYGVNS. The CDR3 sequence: CASSEDRTDTQYF.

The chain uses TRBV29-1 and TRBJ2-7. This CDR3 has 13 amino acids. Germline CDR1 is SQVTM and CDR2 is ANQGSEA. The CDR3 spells CSAEDPSSYEQYF.

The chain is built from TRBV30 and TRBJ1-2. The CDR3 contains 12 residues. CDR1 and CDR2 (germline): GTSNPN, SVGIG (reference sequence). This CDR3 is CAWSISIDGYTF.

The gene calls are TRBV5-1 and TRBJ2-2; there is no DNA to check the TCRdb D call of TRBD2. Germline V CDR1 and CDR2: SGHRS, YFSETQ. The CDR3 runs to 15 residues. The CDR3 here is CASSWSGRVTGELFF.

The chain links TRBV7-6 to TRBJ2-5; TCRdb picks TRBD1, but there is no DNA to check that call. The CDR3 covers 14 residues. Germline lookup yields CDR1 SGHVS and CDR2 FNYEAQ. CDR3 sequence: CASSLGGSWETQYF.

The CDR3 spells CASSDYRGQDGYTF. This chain uses TRBV12-3 or TRBV12-4 with TRBJ1-2; lacking DNA, the TRBD1 call made by TCRdb goes unchecked. The CDR3 contains 14 residues.

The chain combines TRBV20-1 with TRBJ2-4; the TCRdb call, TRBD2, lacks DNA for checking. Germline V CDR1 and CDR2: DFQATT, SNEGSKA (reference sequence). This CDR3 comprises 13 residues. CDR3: CSAGQYPASIQYF.

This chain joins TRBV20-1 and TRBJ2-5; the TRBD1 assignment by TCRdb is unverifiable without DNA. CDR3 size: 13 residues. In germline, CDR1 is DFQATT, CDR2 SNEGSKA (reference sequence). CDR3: CSARAVAGETQYF.

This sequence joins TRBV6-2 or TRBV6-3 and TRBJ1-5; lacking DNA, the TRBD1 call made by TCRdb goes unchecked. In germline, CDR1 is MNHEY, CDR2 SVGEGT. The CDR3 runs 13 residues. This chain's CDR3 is CASLDRDGQPQHF.

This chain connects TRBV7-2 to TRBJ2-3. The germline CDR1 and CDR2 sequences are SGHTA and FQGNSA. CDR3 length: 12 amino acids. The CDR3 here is CASSFFTDTQYF.

The CDR3 reads CASTLPGVEKLFF. This sequence joins TRBV28 and TRBJ1-4; TCRdb indicates TRBD1, and absent DNA this call remains unverified. CDR1 is MDHEN and CDR2 is SYDVKM in the germline V gene. The length of the CDR3 is 13 residues.